Listed below are T cell receptor beta chains from one sample, sequenced in a study of PD-L1 blockade in urothelial cancer. Data came from immunoSEQ multiplex PCR; TCRdb stores just in-frame clones and leaves some out. This sample yields some 100,000 clones, of which approximately 88% are seen a single time; roughly 0.99% belongs to the top ten. Source: PBMCs, taken around atezolizumab (anti-PD-L1) treatment. The receptors stem from a woman of 80 years or more with urothelial cancer. Both conserved end residues are part of each CDR3. Each record gives: V gene, clone size, D gene, J gene, CDR3 protein, CDR3 DNA. A D gene is named only where the DNA matches it firmly. Only part of the rows carry a size: once, few, many, or a class if the clone is expanded.

V: TRBV29-1; size: -; D: -; J: TRBJ2-2; CDR3: CSVEVVPGELFF; DNA: TGCAGCGTTGAGGTAGTTCCCGGGGAGCTGTTTTTT
V: TRBV10-2; size: -; D: -; J: TRBJ2-4; CDR3: CASSESTAAKNIQYF; DNA: TGCGCCAGCAGTGAGTCGACTGCAGCCAAAAACATTCAGTACTTC
V: TRBV7-9; size: -; D: -; J: TRBJ2-2; CDR3: CASSLDWTETGELFF; DNA: TGTGCCAGCAGCTTAGATTGGACAGAGACCGGGGAGCTGTTTTTT
V: TRBV28; size: -; D: -; J: TRBJ1-2; CDR3: CASSLLGGARLSGGYTF; DNA: TGTGCCAGCAGTTTATTGGGGGGGGCGCGACTTTCAGGTGGCTACACCTTC
V: TRBV7-7; size: -; D: -; J: TRBJ2-1; CDR3: CASSLGLTDEQFF; DNA: TGTGCCAGCAGCTTGGGGCTTACGGATGAGCAGTTCTTC
V: TRBV10-3; size: -; D: -; J: TRBJ1-5; CDR3: CAISDTSEGNQPQHF; DNA: TGTGCCATCAGTGACACTTCGGAGGGCAATCAGCCCCAGCATTTT
V: TRBV11-2; size: -; D: -; J: TRBJ1-4; CDR3: CASSLEPSRGEKLFF; DNA: TGTGCCAGCAGCTTAGAGCCTTCCAGGGGTGAAAAACTGTTTTTT
V: TRBV19; size: -; D: -; J: TRBJ2-1; CDR3: CASSPLLGGAYNEQFF; DNA: TGTGCCAGTAGCCCCCTTTTAGGGGGGGCCTACAATGAGCAGTTCTTC
V: TRBV7-7; size: -; D: TRBD1; J: TRBJ1-3; CDR3: CASSADRDSGNTIYF; DNA: TGTGCCAGCAGCGCGGACAGGGACTCTGGAAACACCATATATTTT
V: TRBV7-8; size: -; D: -; J: TRBJ1-1; CDR3: CASSQTGLGNTEAFF; DNA: TGTGCCAGCAGCCAGACCGGACTAGGGAACACTGAAGCTTTCTTT
V: TRBV29-1; size: -; D: -; J: TRBJ2-1; CDR3: CSAGGDSYNEQFF; DNA: TGCAGCGCTGGCGGGGATTCCTACAATGAGCAGTTCTTC
V: TRBV6-5; size: -; D: -; J: TRBJ2-7; CDR3: CASSRQAPTYEQYF; DNA: TGTGCCAGCAGTAGACAGGCTCCCACCTACGAGCAGTACTTC
V: TRBV7-2; size: -; D: -; J: TRBJ1-1; CDR3: CASRPTRNTEAFF; DNA: TGTGCCAGCAGACCCACTAGGAACACTGAAGCTTTCTTT
V: TRBV5-1; size: -; D: -; J: TRBJ1-2; CDR3: CASSLDQGVGGYTF; DNA: TGCGCCAGCAGCTTGGACCAGGGTGTTGGTGGCTACACCTTC
V: TRBV5-1; size: -; D: TRBD2; J: TRBJ2-7; CDR3: CASSYREGTYEQYF; DNA: TGCGCCAGCAGCTACCGGGAGGGTACCTACGAGCAGTACTTC
V: TRBV2; size: -; D: -; J: TRBJ1-1; CDR3: CASSVSGNTEAFF; DNA: TGTGCCAGCAGTGTGTCGGGGAACACTGAAGCTTTCTTT
V: TRBV6-1; size: -; D: TRBD2; J: TRBJ2-5; CDR3: CASGGGLAGRETQYF; DNA: TGTGCCAGCGGGGGGGGACTAGCGGGCAGAGAGACCCAGTACTTC
V: TRBV29-1; size: -; D: -; J: TRBJ2-2; CDR3: CSVSQGIGTGELFF; DNA: TGCAGCGTGTCACAGGGAATTGGGACCGGGGAGCTGTTTTTT
V: TRBV13; size: -; D: TRBD2; J: TRBJ2-1; CDR3: CASSLGPPLAGGPTEQFF; DNA: TGTGCCAGCAGCTTAGGCCCGCCCCTAGCGGGAGGGCCGACTGAGCAGTTCTTC
V: TRBV19; size: -; D: TRBD1; J: TRBJ2-5; CDR3: CASSRGTGGYETQYF; DNA: TGTGCCAGTAGTAGGGGGACAGGGGGCTATGAGACCCAGTACTTC
V: TRBV5-1; size: -; D: TRBD1; J: TRBJ2-6; CDR3: CASSLVTGGSGANVLTF; DNA: TGCGCCAGCAGCTTGGTTACAGGGGGCTCTGGGGCCAACGTCCTGACTTTC
V: TRBV5-4; size: once; D: -; J: TRBJ2-7; CDR3: CASSLGGGKYYEQYF; DNA: TGTGCCAGCAGCTTGGGCGGAGGAAAGTACTACGAGCAGTACTTC
V: TRBV29-1; size: -; D: TRBD2; J: TRBJ2-1; CDR3: CSTRQWTSGMNNEQFF; DNA: TGCAGCACGCGACAGTGGACTAGCGGGATGAACAATGAGCAGTTCTTC
V: TRBV19; size: -; D: -; J: TRBJ1-5; CDR3: CASRQGNQPQHF; DNA: TGTGCCAGTAGGCAGGGCAATCAGCCCCAGCATTTT
V: TRBV6-5; size: -; D: TRBD2; J: TRBJ2-1; CDR3: CASTTSGSSYNEQFF; DNA: TGTGCCAGCACGACTAGCGGGAGCTCCTACAATGAGCAGTTCTTC
V: TRBV18; size: -; D: -; J: TRBJ1-1; CDR3: CASSPQGGNTEAFF; DNA: TGTGCCAGCTCACCACAAGGGGGAAACACTGAAGCTTTCTTT
V: TRBV2; size: -; D: -; J: TRBJ1-1; CDR3: CASRTDSLGTEAFF; DNA: TGTGCCAGCAGAACGGACAGTTTGGGCACTGAAGCTTTCTTT
V: TRBV6-1; size: -; D: -; J: TRBJ1-5; CDR3: CASRDTSNQPQHF; DNA: TGTGCCAGCAGGGACACCAGCAATCAGCCCCAGCATTTT
V: TRBV2; size: -; D: -; J: TRBJ1-1; CDR3: CASSGTEDTEAFF; DNA: TGTGCCAGCAGTGGGACAGAGGACACTGAAGCTTTCTTT
V: TRBV6-1; size: -; D: -; J: TRBJ1-2; CDR3: CASIVDRGMGGYTF; DNA: TGTGCCAGCATTGTGGACAGAGGGATGGGTGGCTACACCTTC
V: TRBV11-2; size: -; D: TRBD2; J: TRBJ2-1; CDR3: CASSATSGIDEQFF; DNA: TGTGCCAGCAGTGCTACTAGCGGGATCGATGAGCAGTTCTTC
V: TRBV7-2; size: -; D: -; J: TRBJ2-2; CDR3: CASSLGVAANTGELFF; DNA: TGTGCCAGCAGCTTAGGTGTAGCCGCGAACACCGGGGAGCTGTTTTTT
V: TRBV27; size: -; D: TRBD2; J: TRBJ2-1; CDR3: CASIRASGIRSSYNEQFF; DNA: TGTGCCAGCATTCGGGCTAGCGGTATCAGGAGCTCCTACAATGAGCAGTTCTTC
V: TRBV25-1; size: few; D: -; J: TRBJ1-1; CDR3: CASSRGLNTEAFF; DNA: TGTGCCAGCAGTAGGGGTCTGAACACTGAAGCTTTCTTT
V: TRBV7-2; size: -; D: TRBD2; J: TRBJ2-1; CDR3: CASSLGHSGRAWNEQFF; DNA: TGTGCCAGCAGCTTAGGGCATAGCGGGAGGGCTTGGAATGAGCAGTTCTTC
V: TRBV2; size: -; D: TRBD1; J: TRBJ2-7; CDR3: CASRTRGRDRDEQYF; DNA: TGTGCCAGCAGAACCAGGGGGCGGGACCGAGACGAGCAGTACTTC
V: TRBV7-9; size: -; D: TRBD2; J: TRBJ2-1; CDR3: CASSLAFLPGLAGYNEQFF; DNA: TGTGCCAGCAGCTTAGCATTTCTTCCGGGACTAGCGGGTTACAATGAGCAGTTCTTC
V: TRBV7-9; size: -; D: -; J: TRBJ1-2; CDR3: CASSPGRGDYGYTF; DNA: TGTGCCAGCAGCCCAGGCCGGGGAGACTATGGCTACACCTTC
V: TRBV7-9; size: once; D: -; J: TRBJ1-1; CDR3: CASSLSGLPEAFF; DNA: TGTGCCAGCAGCCTATCAGGGTTGCCTGAAGCTTTCTTT
V: TRBV19; size: -; D: TRBD1; J: TRBJ1-3; CDR3: CASSAGQAISGNTIYF; DNA: TGTGCCAGTAGTGCGGGACAGGCGATCTCTGGAAACACCATATATTTT
V: TRBV2; size: -; D: TRBD1; J: TRBJ1-2; CDR3: CASSDLLRGATGPYGYTF; DNA: TGTGCCAGCAGTGACCTCCTCAGGGGGGCCACCGGGCCCTATGGCTACACCTTC
V: TRBV21-1; size: -; D: -; J: TRBJ2-1; CDR3: CASSRSGTSGRPTENEQFF; DNA: TGTGCCAGCAGCAGATCCGGGACTAGCGGAAGACCCACCGAGAATGAGCAGTTCTTC
V: TRBV19; size: -; D: TRBD1; J: TRBJ2-7; CDR3: CASSKARDRAYEQYF; DNA: TGTGCCAGTAGCAAAGCCCGGGACAGGGCTTACGAGCAGTACTTC
V: TRBV28; size: -; D: -; J: TRBJ2-7; CDR3: CACGGVTYEQYF; DNA: TGTGCCTGTGGGGGCGTAACCTACGAGCAGTACTTC
V: TRBV10-3; size: -; D: -; J: TRBJ1-1; CDR3: CAITEEHLNTEAFF; DNA: TGTGCCATCACTGAGGAACACCTGAACACTGAAGCTTTCTTT
V: TRBV28; size: -; D: -; J: TRBJ1-2; CDR3: CASSSKGGYTF; DNA: TGTGCCAGCAGTTCTAAGGGGGGCTACACCTTC
V: TRBV7-8; size: -; D: TRBD1; J: TRBJ2-7; CDR3: CASTPQQGITEQYF; DNA: TGTGCCAGCACCCCCCAACAGGGGATTACGGAGCAGTACTTC
V: TRBV7-3; size: -; D: TRBD2; J: TRBJ2-2; CDR3: CASSLGLAGTGELFF; DNA: TGTGCCAGCAGCTTGGGACTAGCGGGAACCGGGGAGCTGTTTTTT
V: TRBV5-1; size: -; D: -; J: TRBJ2-2; CDR3: CASSKNPGTGELFF; DNA: TGCGCCAGCAGCAAAAATCCAGGCACCGGGGAGCTGTTTTTT
V: TRBV13; size: -; D: -; J: TRBJ2-3; CDR3: CASSTRGASTDTQYF; DNA: TGTGCCAGCAGCACCCGTGGAGCTAGCACAGATACGCAGTATTTT
V: TRBV10-3; size: -; D: TRBD2; J: TRBJ2-1; CDR3: CAISESAGAPYNEQFF; DNA: TGTGCCATCAGTGAGTCCGCGGGAGCGCCCTACAATGAGCAGTTCTTC
V: TRBV7-2; size: -; D: TRBD1; J: TRBJ1-5; CDR3: CASSLGTGTGNQPQHF; DNA: TGTGCCAGCAGCTTAGGTACTGGGACAGGCAATCAGCCCCAGCATTTT
V: TRBV30; size: -; D: TRBD1; J: TRBJ1-5; CDR3: CAWSPPGQGAWQPQHF; DNA: TGTGCCTGGAGTCCTCCCGGACAGGGGGCTTGGCAGCCCCAGCATTTT
V: TRBV6-5; size: -; D: -; J: TRBJ2-5; CDR3: CASSYGAARETQYF; DNA: TGTGCCAGCAGTTACGGTGCAGCTAGGGAGACCCAGTACTTC
V: TRBV29-1; size: -; D: TRBD1; J: TRBJ2-7; CDR3: CSVEDRRTGTYEQYF; DNA: TGCAGCGTTGAAGATCGGCGGACAGGCACCTACGAGCAGTACTTC
V: TRBV28; size: -; D: -; J: TRBJ1-5; CDR3: CASGGPVGHF; DNA: TGTGCCAGCGGGGGCCCTGTGGGGCATTTT